The 27 T cell receptor beta chains below all came from one sample that was sequenced in a study of blood T cell repertoires in COVID-19. Here immunoSEQ multiplex PCR was the method, and the copy in TCRdb shows in-frame clones only, minus some. The sample holds approximately 230,000 clones; about 79% are singletons and the top ten take roughly 9.8%. Sequencing was carried out using peripheral blood. The receptors derive from a man at least 80 years old with acute or convalescent COVID-19.

The chain joins TRBV2 to TRBJ1-6; 9 nucleotides line up with TRBD1. This CDR3 is built from 14 residues. Germline V gives CDR1 SNHLY, CDR2 FYNNEI. V trimming: 3 bases; J trimming: 10 bases; junction bases outside the gene matches: 4. The chain's CDR3 is CASSEWTGDSPLHF. The CDR3 coding sequence is TGTGCCAGCAGTGAGTGGACAGGGGACTCACCCCTCCACTTT.

This clone was observed a handful of times. This sequence joins TRBV2 and TRBJ1-5; 10 positions match TRBD1. Germline CDR1 is SNHLY and CDR2 is FYNNEI. The CDR3 length is 14 residues. J was trimmed by 5 bases and V by 10 bases; bases with no gene match: 8. The DNA for the CDR3 is TGTGCCACCCGGGACAGGGGCGCCTATCAGCCCCAGCATTTT. Translated, it gives CATRDRGAYQPQHF. The full variable domain, its missing parts supplied by reference TRBV2 and TRBJ1-5, is EPEVTQTPSHQVTQMGQEVILRCVPISNHLYFYWYRQILGQKVEFLVSFYNNEISEKSEIFDDQFSVERPDGSNFTLKIRSTKLEDSAMYFCATRDRGAYQPQHFGDGTRLSIL.

The rearrangement joins TRBV18 to TRBJ2-1; D may be TRBD2 (6 bases). Germline CDR1 and CDR2: KGHSH and LQKENI. The V gene lost 3 bases and the J gene lost 7 bases, with 10 bases spanning the gap. The CDR3 runs 13 residues. The DNA of the CDR3 is TGTGCCAGCTCACCGGGACTTACAAATGAGCAGTTCTTC. Translated: CASSPGLTNEQFF.

J is TRBJ1-6 and V is TRBV19; TRBD1 aligns across 7 bases. Germline trimming cut 4 bases from V and 7 bases from J; bases unmatched to any gene: 10. Germline values: CDR1 LNHDA, CDR2 SQIVND (reference sequence). The CDR3 runs 16 residues. CDR3 in DNA: TGTGCCAGTAGTACTCGCTCCGGGACAGCGAATTCACCCCTCCACTTT. As protein: CASSTRSGTANSPLHF.

This chain links TRBV5-1 with TRBJ2-3; D remains ambiguous. The germline V and J ends were trimmed by 0 bases and 2 bases, with 4 bases remaining between them. Germline CDR1 is SGHRS and CDR2 is YFSETQ. This CDR3 spans 13 amino acids. This chain's CDR3 is CASSLGNTDTQYF. CDR3 bases: TGCGCCAGCAGCTTGGGTAACACAGATACGCAGTATTTT. The whole variable domain, filled in from reference TRBV5-1 and TRBJ2-3, reads KAGVTQTPRYLIKTRGQQVTLSCSPISGHRSVSWYQQTPGQGLQFLFEYFSETQRNKGNFPGRFSGRQFSNSRSEMNVSTLELGDSALYLCASSLGNTDTQYFGPGTRLTVL.

The V and J genes are TRBV4-1 and TRBJ2-1, with 11 bases fitting TRBD2. The CDR3 runs to 22 residues. Germline V gene data show CDR1 as MGHRA and CDR2 as YSYEKL. The ends lost 1 base at V and 2 bases at J; junction bases unmatched: 19. The CDR3 protein is CASSQGVFLRTSGPKPYNEQFF. The CDR3 DNA reads as TGCGCCAGCAGCCAAGGGGTTTTTCTTAGGACTAGCGGGCCAAAGCCCTACAATGAGCAGTTCTTC.

The V gene is TRBV20-1, the J gene TRBJ1-6, with 9 positions matching TRBD1. Germline trimming cut 3 bases from V and 7 bases from J; bases unmatched to any gene: 4. This CDR3 is 14 amino acids long. Germline V gene lookup returns CDR1 DFQATT and CDR2 SNEGSKA (reference sequence). CDR3 protein: CSASTGGKNSPLHF. CDR3 DNA sequence: TGCAGTGCTAGTACAGGGGGCAAAAATTCACCCCTCCACTTT.

The V gene is TRBV3-1 (or the pseudogene TRBV3-2), the J gene TRBJ2-1; 9 bases align to TRBD1. Germline-derived CDR1 and CDR2 are LGHDT and YNNKEL (reference sequence). The V and J ends lost 5 bases and 5 bases, in that order; junction bases with no gene match: 13. This CDR3 is 17 amino acids long. This chain's CDR3 is CASSVRPGTGQNNEQFF. The CDR3 nucleotides are TGTGCCAGCAGCGTCCGCCCCGGGACAGGGCAAAACAATGAGCAGTTCTTC.

V gene TRBV18 combines with J gene TRBJ2-7, with 8 bases lining up with TRBD1. The V and J ends lost 5 bases and 5 bases, in that order; junction bases with no gene match: 2. CDR3 length: 12 residues. The germline V gene encodes CDR1 KGHSH and CDR2 LQKENI. The CDR3 DNA is TGTGCCAGCTCATTGGACAGGGACGAGCAGTACTTC. It yields the protein CASSLDRDEQYF.

The chain is built from TRBV3-1 (or the pseudogene TRBV3-2) and TRBJ1-1; D gene unclear. Trimming removed 1 base from V and 3 bases from J, with 9 bases in between. Germline V CDR1 and CDR2: LGHDT, YNNKEL (reference sequence). The CDR3 consists of 14 residues. The CDR3 coding sequence is TGTGCCAGCAGCCAAGTTGTGGGCGACACTGAAGCTTTCTTT. It translates to CASSQVVGDTEAFF.

The chain combines TRBV20-1 with TRBJ1-2; 11 bases are shared with TRBD1. Looked up from germline, CDR1 is DFQATT and CDR2 is SNEGSKA (reference sequence). The junction had 13 bases not matched to a gene; V was cut back by 3 bases and J by 7 bases. The CDR3 runs to 16 residues. CDR3 sequence: CSASRSEDRGLFGYTF. The CDR3 DNA sequence: TGCAGTGCTAGTCGGTCAGAGGACAGGGGGCTCTTTGGCTACACCTTC.

This chain links TRBV28 with TRBJ1-5; 9 bases are shared with TRBD1. CDR3 length: 14 residues. Germline CDR1 reads MDHEN; CDR2 reads SYDVKM. After removal of 8 bases from V and 2 bases from J, the junction contained 4 bases not matched to a gene. The chain's CDR3 is CASSQGAGNQPQHF. Here the CDR3 DNA reads TGTGCCAGCTCACAGGGGGCAGGCAATCAGCCCCAGCATTTT.

This clone appeared a single time. CDR3 protein: CASSPQRAGNQPQHF. The CDR3 DNA is TGTGCCAGCTCACCACAGAGGGCAGGCAATCAGCCCCAGCATTTT. The chain joins TRBV18 to TRBJ1-5, with D uncertain. The CDR3 runs 15 residues. Trimming cost V 1 base and J 2 bases, with 9 bases left between them. The V gene's germline CDR1 is KGHSH and CDR2 LQKENI.

The V and J genes are TRBV7-9 and TRBJ1-2, with D possibly being TRBD1 (5 bases). The V end lost 3 bases, the J end lost 1 base, and 18 bases lay between the germline ends. The CDR3 extends over 17 amino acids. Looked up from germline, CDR1 is SEHNR and CDR2 is FQNEAQ (reference sequence). The CDR3 sequence: CASSLGLGGTLNYGYTF. The CDR3 DNA reads TGTGCCAGCAGCTTGGGCCTGGGGGGGACTCTTAACTATGGCTACACCTTC. Full variable domain (outside the CDR3, taken from reference TRBV7-9 and TRBJ1-2): DTGVSQNPRHKITKRGQNVTFRCDPISEHNRLYWYRQTLGQGPEFLTYFQNEAQLEKSRLLSDRFSAERPKGSFSTLEIQRTEQGDSAMYLCASSLGLGGTLNYGYTFGSGTRLTVV.

The V and J genes are TRBV7-3 and TRBJ2-7, with 8 positions matching TRBD1. With 6 bases clipped from V and 4 bases from J, the junction kept 11 bases outside the gene matches. From germline, CDR1 is SGHTA and CDR2 FQGTGA. The CDR3 has 15 residues. In DNA form, the CDR3 reads TGTGCCAGCAGACCACCGGACAGGGTGGTTTACGAGCAGTACTTC. It codes for CASRPPDRVVYEQYF.

The V and J genes are TRBV6-6 and TRBJ2-1; D uncertain. Trimming cost V 0 bases and J 6 bases, with 9 bases left between them. CDR3 length: 14 residues. The germline CDR1 and CDR2 sequences are MNHNY and SVGAGI (reference sequence). Written as DNA, the CDR3 is TGTGCCAGCAGTTACTCCCCGACTCTCAATGAGCAGTTCTTC. This gives the protein CASSYSPTLNEQFF.

The CDR3, as DNA: TGCGCCAGCAGCTTGAGAGGGGCGGGGAACACAGATACGCAGTATTTT. Protein: CASSLRGAGNTDTQYF. The chain combines TRBV5-1 with TRBJ2-3; D perhaps matches TRBD2 (6 bases). Germline V gene lookup returns CDR1 SGHRS and CDR2 YFSETQ. There are 16 residues in the CDR3. Trimming shortened V by 1 base and J by 2 bases, and 14 bases separated the two germline ends.

This CDR3 reads CASSFGPLAGGIYEQYF. The CDR3 DNA reads TGTGCCAGCAGCTTTGGACCACTCGCGGGGGGTATCTACGAGCAGTACTTC. The rearrangement joins TRBV13 to TRBJ2-7; 8 positions match TRBD2. Per the germline V gene, CDR1 is PRHDT and CDR2 is FYEKMQ (reference sequence). This CDR3 contains 17 residues. With V trimmed by 3 bases and J by 3 bases, 13 bases remained unmatched.

The genes are TRBV9 and TRBJ2-1; no firm D call. The CDR3 loop spans 17 amino acids. V shed 3 bases and J shed 3 bases, with 19 bases lying between them. Germline CDR1 is SGDLS and CDR2 is YYNGEE. This CDR3 is CASSGAAQVGFYNEQFF. The CDR3 DNA reads as TGTGCCAGCAGCGGCGCCGCGCAGGTAGGATTCTACAATGAGCAGTTCTTC.

The V gene is TRBV19, the J gene TRBJ1-2; D uncertain. V lost 7 bases to trimming and J lost 7 bases, with 19 bases between them. This CDR3 contains 14 residues. Germline CDR1 reads LNHDA; CDR2 reads SQIVND (reference sequence). The CDR3 bases are TGTGCCAGTACCCTCCCGGGAGGGAGAGGTGGCTACACCTTC. Amino acid sequence: CASTLPGGRGGYTF. The whole variable domain, remainder taken from reference TRBV19 and TRBJ1-2, is DGGITQSPKYLFRKEGQNVTLSCEQNLNHDAMYWYRQDPGQGLRLIYYSQIVNDFQKGDIAEGYSVSREKKESFPLTVTSAQKNPTAFYLCASTLPGGRGGYTFGSGTRLTVV.

This rearrangement joins TRBV11-2 to TRBJ2-7; D is unresolved. The CDR3 is made up of 16 amino acids. Germline V gene data show CDR1 as SGHAT and CDR2 as FQNNGV. The germline V and J ends were trimmed by 7 bases and 2 bases, with 21 bases remaining between them. CDR3 region: CASTRVRFATPYEQYF. The CDR3 DNA reads as TGTGCCAGCACCCGAGTCCGGTTTGCGACACCCTACGAGCAGTACTTC. The full variable domain, with the rest looked up from reference TRBV11-2 and TRBJ2-7, is EAGVAQSPRYKIIEKRQSVAFWCNPISGHATLYWYQQILGQGPKLLIQFQNNGVVDDSQLPKDRFSAERLKGVDSTLKIQPAKLEDSAVYLCASTRVRFATPYEQYFGPGTRLTVT.

The V call is TRBV4-2, the J call TRBJ2-3, with TRBD1 identical over 9 bases. The CDR3 is 16 amino acids. CDR1 and CDR2 (germline): LGHNA, YNFKEQ. V gave up 0 bases and J gave up 5 bases; unmatched junction bases: 6. Written as DNA, the CDR3 is TGTGCCAGCAGCCAAGAAACAGGGGGCAGGGGAGATACGCAGTATTTT. Translated, it gives CASSQETGGRGDTQYF.

In its sample, this clone was seen once. Other DNA sequences in this specimen translate into the identical CDR3. The J gene is TRBJ1-5, the V gene TRBV30; tentative D call: TRBD1 (6 bases). The CDR3 totals 13 residues. Per the germline V gene, CDR1 is GTSNPN and CDR2 is SVGIG (reference sequence). Trimming stripped 0 bases from V and 4 bases from J, with 7 bases between. Here the CDR3 reads CAWSVQGNQPQHF. The DNA for the CDR3 is TGTGCCTGGAGTGTACAGGGAAATCAGCCCCAGCATTTT.

The V call is TRBV27, the J call TRBJ1-1; 7 bases fit TRBD1. Germline lookup yields CDR1 MNHEY and CDR2 SMNVEV (reference sequence). The CDR3 totals 19 residues. J lost 0 bases, V lost 0 bases, and 13 bases had no gene match. CDR3 sequence: CASSLSESRARGMNTEAFF. CDR3 DNA sequence: TGTGCCAGCAGTTTATCCGAGAGCAGGGCCAGGGGGATGAACACTGAAGCTTTCTTT.

V usage is TRBV18 and J usage is TRBJ1-5; D unclear. CDR3 length: 15 residues. Germline assignment: CDR1 KGHSH and CDR2 LQKENI. Deletions cut 3 bases from V and 0 bases from J, with 9 bases between. The CDR3 DNA reads as TGTGCCAGCTCACCTAACAGAAATAGCAATCAGCCCCAGCATTTT. As protein: CASSPNRNSNQPQHF.

The chain has TRBV27 and TRBJ2-7; the D gene is possibly TRBD1 (6 bases). Deletions cut 5 bases from V and 1 base from J, with 9 bases between. This CDR3 has 13 residues. Germline V gene lookup returns CDR1 MNHEY and CDR2 SMNVEV (reference sequence). This chain's CDR3 is CASSRRGSYEQYF. Written as DNA, the CDR3 is TGTGCCAGCAGTCGTAGGGGGTCCTACGAGCAGTACTTC.

V and J are TRBV19 and TRBJ2-2; D possibly corresponds to TRBD1 (5 bases). The V gene lost 5 bases and the J gene lost 8 bases, with 18 bases spanning the gap. The CDR3 totals 15 residues. The germline V gene has CDR1 LNHDA and CDR2 SQIVND (reference sequence). The chain's CDR3 is CASSPLGLVRGELFF. Here the CDR3 DNA reads TGTGCCAGTAGTCCCCTGGGGCTAGTCAGGGGGGAGCTGTTTTTT.